The 5 T cell receptor beta chains given below trace back to one sample, sequenced in a study of cytomegalovirus exposure and HLA in healthy donors. Primers for the PCR totalled 60 Vbeta and 13 Jbeta. Only in-frame clones appear in the TCRdb table, and some are missing; sequencing was by immunoSEQ multiplex PCR. The sample consists of fewer than 250,000 clones, 65% to 75% of them appearing once. Sequenced sample: PBMCs. The receptors were gathered from a man aged 25 to 40 in good health and CMV-seropositive.

The gene calls are TRBV9 and TRBJ2-1; 14 bases are a match to TRBD2. Germline trimming cut 3 bases from V and 5 bases from J; bases unmatched to any gene: 7. CDR1 and CDR2 from the germline V gene are SGDLS and YYNGEE. The CDR3 has 17 amino acids. The CDR3 sequence is CASSGGTSGSLDNEQFF. The CDR3 coding sequence is TGTGCCAGCAGCGGGGGGACTAGCGGGAGTCTGGACAATGAGCAGTTCTTC.

This chain joins TRBV18 and TRBJ2-5; 8 bases map to TRBD1. J gave up 2 bases and V 2 bases, and 10 bases lay outside the gene matches. This CDR3 contains 17 residues. CDR1 is KGHSH and CDR2 is LQKENI in the germline V gene. CDR3 nucleotides: TGTGCCAGCTCACCAGACAGGGGAGGTTGGGCGCAAGAGACCCAGTACTTC. This sequence encodes CASSPDRGGWAQETQYF.

This sequence joins TRBV30 and TRBJ1-1, with D perhaps matching TRBD1 (5 bases). The CDR3 is 14 amino acids. In germline, CDR1 is GTSNPN, CDR2 SVGIG (reference sequence). Deletions cut 0 bases from V and 3 bases from J, with 11 bases between. CDR3: CAWSVARAYTEAFF. CDR3 in DNA: TGTGCCTGGAGTGTGGCCAGGGCCTACACTGAAGCTTTCTTT.

The rearrangement joins TRBV5-1 to TRBJ1-2; possible D gene TRBD1, 6 bases. CDR3 length equals 13 residues. Germline V gene sequence: CDR1 SGHRS, CDR2 YFSETQ. V gave up 0 bases and J gave up 10 bases, with 13 bases separating them. In DNA form, the CDR3 reads TGCGCCAGCAGCTTGGTGGGCCGGGGGGCCTACACCTTC. Translation: CASSLVGRGAYTF.

This chain uses TRBV13 with TRBJ2-3; D gene uncertain. The length of the CDR3 is 15 residues. Germline V lookup: CDR1 PRHDT, CDR2 FYEKMQ (reference sequence). The germline V and J ends were trimmed by 2 bases and 0 bases, with 9 bases remaining between them. The CDR3, as DNA: TGTGCCAGCAGCTTACGGCAGACTAGCACAGATACGCAGTATTTT. It codes for CASSLRQTSTDTQYF.